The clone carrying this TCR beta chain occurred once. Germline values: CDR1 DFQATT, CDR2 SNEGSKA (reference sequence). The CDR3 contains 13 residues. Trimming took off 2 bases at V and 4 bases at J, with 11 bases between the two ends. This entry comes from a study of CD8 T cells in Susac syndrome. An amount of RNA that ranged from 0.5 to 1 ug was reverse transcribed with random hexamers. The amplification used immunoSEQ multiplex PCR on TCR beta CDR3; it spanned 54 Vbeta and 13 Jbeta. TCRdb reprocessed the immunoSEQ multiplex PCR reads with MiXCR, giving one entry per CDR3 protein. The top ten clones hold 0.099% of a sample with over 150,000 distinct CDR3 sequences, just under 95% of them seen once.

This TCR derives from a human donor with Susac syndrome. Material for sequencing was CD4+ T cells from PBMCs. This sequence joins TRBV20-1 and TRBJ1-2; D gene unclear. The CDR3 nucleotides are TGCAGTGCTAGAAGGGTCGAGAGCTATGGCTACACCTTC. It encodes CSARRVESYGYTF.